The T cell receptor beta chain under discussion was sequenced for a study of Graves' ophthalmopathy and Graves' hyperthyroidism. The study excluded patients with other autoimmune diseases, uncontrolled infections, pregnancy or lactation. This CDR3 is built from 13 residues. CDR1 and CDR2 (germline): GTSNPN, SVGIG (reference sequence). V lost 2 bases to trimming and J lost 2 bases, with 9 bases between them. This clonotype was observed a few times. RNA transcripts provided the template for amplifying TCR beta CDR3 regions. HTBI primers were employed in first-round RT-PCR, then a second-round multiplex PCR followed. One entry per CDR3 protein results from TCRdb running MiXCR on the multiplex PCR reads. Seen here are around 1.1 million distinct CDR3 sequences, about two fifths observed once, and the top ten hold more than 9.5%.

The specimen sequenced was peripheral blood or thyroid tissue (not recorded which). V gene TRBV30 combines with J gene TRBJ1-1; maybe TRBD1 (5 bases). This TCR derives from an adult man with Graves' hyperthyroidism. CDR3 region: CAWSSGGNTEAFF. The CDR3 DNA is TGTGCCTGGAGTAGCGGGGGAAACACTGAAGCTTTCTTT.